This T cell receptor (beta chain) was retrieved from a study of blood T cell repertoires in COVID-19. This clone was recorded only once. Data came from immunoSEQ multiplex PCR; TCRdb stores just in-frame clones and leaves some out. The table lists about 160,000 clones, 92% of them singletons. The CDR3 sequence is 16 residues long. V shed 7 bases and J 1 base; nucleotides not matched to a gene: 7. Germline V CDR1 and CDR2: MNHEY, SMNVEV (reference sequence). Sequences were obtained from peripheral blood. The chain carries TRBV27 and TRBJ2-2, with 9 bases identical to TRBD2. The clonotype originates from a young man with COVID-19, enrolled during active disease. The CDR3 nucleotides read TGTGCCAGCACTACACCTAGCGGGGAGAACACCGGGGAGCTGTTTTTT. This gives the protein CASTTPSGENTGELFF.